The TCR beta chain under discussion was sequenced for a study of shared clonotypes between healthy human individuals. Across the whole study: Each donor had three CD4 naive, three CD4 memory, two CD8 naive and one CD8 memory plate. Findings and limits, study-wide: As a rule, naive subsets had a larger estimated richness than memory subsets.

V shed 6 bases, J shed 3 bases, and the junction held 7 bases outside the gene matches. Germline CDR1 and CDR2: LNHDA and SQIVND (reference sequence). The CDR3 contains 15 residues. Naive CD8 cells, CD45RO-negative and positively selected for CCR7, excluded terminally differentiated effector memory CD45RA+ cells. Donors, without exception, were Caucasian adults residing in Nashville, Tennessee. Points on this clone: The target antigen is unknown.

For every subset, genomic DNA was evenly distributed across several immunoSEQ plates. TCRdb's copy holds only in-frame clones and misses some; the assay was immunoSEQ multiplex PCR. Of around 1,900,000 clones detected, 93% appear once; the ten largest clones hold about 1.6%. This chain connects TRBV19 to TRBJ2-7, with 11 bases identical to TRBD2. This TCR was sampled from a man aged 18 to 35 in good health. Some clones in this sample may be carry-over from other donors' samples. Input material: naive CD8+ T cells from PBMCs. The CDR3 sequence is CASSVTSGRGYEQYF. CDR3 nucleotides: TGTGCCAGTAGCGTAACTAGCGGGAGAGGCTACGAGCAGTACTTC.